The sequence of this TCR beta chain was determined in a study of blood T cell repertoires in COVID-19. This clone was recorded a few times. The authors' processing: Amplifying reference gene primers gave estimates of nucleated cell counts. Sequencing was performed with immunoSEQ multiplex PCR; in TCRdb, only in-frame clones are kept and a portion is missing. V and J calls and clone size come straight from that table; D and trimming were deduced from the DNA. The table includes 300,000 to 400,000 clones, 65% to 90% detected once. Specimen: PBMCs or T cells enriched from blood (not recorded which). The TCR was taken from a woman aged 40 to 50 with acute COVID-19.

CDR3: CSVRTGLAGGSGELFF. CDR3 DNA: TGCAGCGTTCGAACCGGACTAGCGGGAGGGAGCGGGGAGCTGTTTTTT. The chain recombines TRBV29-1 with TRBJ2-2; 15 positions agree with TRBD2. Germline values: CDR1 SQVTM, CDR2 ANQGSEA. The CDR3 sequence is 16 residues long. V was clipped by 5 bases and J by 7 bases; unmatched bases: 8.